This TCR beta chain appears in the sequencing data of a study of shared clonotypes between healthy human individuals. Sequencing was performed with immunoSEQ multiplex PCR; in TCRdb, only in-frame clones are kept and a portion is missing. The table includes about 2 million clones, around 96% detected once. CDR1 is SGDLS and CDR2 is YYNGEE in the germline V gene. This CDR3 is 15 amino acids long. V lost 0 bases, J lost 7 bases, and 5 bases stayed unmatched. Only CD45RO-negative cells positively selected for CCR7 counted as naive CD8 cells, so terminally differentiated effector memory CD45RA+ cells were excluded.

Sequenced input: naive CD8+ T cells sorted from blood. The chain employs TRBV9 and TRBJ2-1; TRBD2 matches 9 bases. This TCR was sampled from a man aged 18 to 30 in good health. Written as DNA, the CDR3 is TGTGCCAGCAGCGTAGAGGCGGGAGGGCCAAATGAGCAGTTCTTC. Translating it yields CASSVEAGGPNEQFF.